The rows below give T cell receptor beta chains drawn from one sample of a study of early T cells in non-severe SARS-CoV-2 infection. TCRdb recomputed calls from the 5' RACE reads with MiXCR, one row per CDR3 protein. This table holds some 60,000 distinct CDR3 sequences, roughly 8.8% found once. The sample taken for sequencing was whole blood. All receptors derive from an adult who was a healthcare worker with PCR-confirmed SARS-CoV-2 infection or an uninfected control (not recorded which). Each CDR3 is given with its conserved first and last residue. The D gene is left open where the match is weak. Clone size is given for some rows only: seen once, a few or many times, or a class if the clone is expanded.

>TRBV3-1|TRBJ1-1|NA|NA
CASSQLPANTEAFF
TGTGCCAGCAGCCAGTTACCGGCGAACACTGAAGCTTTCTTT
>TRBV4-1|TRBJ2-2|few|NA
CASSQDPAFTGELFF
TGCGCCAGCAGCCAAGATCCAGCGTTCACCGGGGAGCTGTTTTTT
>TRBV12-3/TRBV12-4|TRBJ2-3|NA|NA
CASSPVPTDTQYF
TGTGCCAGCAGCCCTGTCCCCACAGATACGCAGTATTTT
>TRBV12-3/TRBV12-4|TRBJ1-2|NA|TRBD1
CASSLDGTGNGYTF
TGTGCCAGCAGTTTAGACGGGACAGGGAATGGCTACACCTTC
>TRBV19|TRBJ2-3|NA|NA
CASKVLASDTQYF
TGTGCCAGTAAGGTGCTTGCGTCAGATACGCAGTATTTT
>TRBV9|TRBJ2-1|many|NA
CASASRVSYNEQFF
TGTGCCAGCGCCAGTAGGGTATCCTACAATGAGCAGTTCTTC
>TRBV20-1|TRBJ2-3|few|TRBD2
CSPPPSSGILGTQYF
TGCAGTCCTCCACCGTCTAGCGGGATTTTGGGTACGCAGTATTTT
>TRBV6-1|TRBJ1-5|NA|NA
CASTSHPDQPQHF
TGTGCCAGCACTTCTCACCCCGATCAGCCCCAGCATTTT
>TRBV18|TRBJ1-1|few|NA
CASSPLPRAQDTEAFF
TGTGCCAGCTCACCACTTCCCAGGGCGCAAGACACTGAAGCTTTCTTT
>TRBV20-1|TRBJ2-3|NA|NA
CSARRGGRGDTQYF
TGCAGTGCTAGAAGGGGGGGGCGCGGAGATACGCAGTATTTT
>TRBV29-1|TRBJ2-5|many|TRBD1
CSVSRTGLGETQYF
TGCAGCGTCTCGCGGACAGGGTTAGGGGAGACCCAGTACTTC
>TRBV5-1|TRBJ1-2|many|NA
CASSLDGSSNYGYTF
TGCGCCAGCAGCTTGGACGGCAGCTCGAACTATGGCTACACCTTC
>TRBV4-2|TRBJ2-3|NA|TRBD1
CASSQDPRQGLSTQYF
TGTGCCAGCAGCCAAGATCCGAGACAGGGATTGTCTACGCAGTATTTT
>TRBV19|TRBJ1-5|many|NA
CASTRGGQFSNQPQHF
TGTGCCAGTACCCGAGGGGGGCAGTTTAGCAATCAGCCCCAGCATTTT
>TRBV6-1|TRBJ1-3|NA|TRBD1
CASSEFLGTGAGNTIYF
TGTGCCAGCAGTGAATTTCTTGGGACAGGGGCTGGAAACACCATATATTTT
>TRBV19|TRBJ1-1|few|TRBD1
CASRGTGGGTAFF
TGTGCCAGTAGAGGGACAGGGGGCGGAACGGCTTTCTTT
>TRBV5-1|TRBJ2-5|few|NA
CASTPMNGGETQYF
TGCGCCAGCACCCCCATGAATGGGGGAGAGACCCAGTACTTC
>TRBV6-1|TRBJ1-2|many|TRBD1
CASSPAGTVYYGYTF
TGTGCCAGCAGTCCTGCCGGGACAGTGTACTATGGCTACACCTTC
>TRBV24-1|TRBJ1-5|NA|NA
CATSEPRVSQPQHF
TGTGCCACCAGTGAGCCCCGGGTAAGTCAGCCCCAGCATTTT
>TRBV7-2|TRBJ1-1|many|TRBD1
CASSREYLQGTTEAFF
TGTGCCAGCAGCCGGGAATATTTACAGGGGACCACTGAAGCTTTCTTT
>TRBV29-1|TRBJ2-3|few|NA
CSANPRTDTQYF
TGCAGCGCGAATCCACGCACAGATACGCAGTATTTT
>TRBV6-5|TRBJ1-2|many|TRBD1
CASSYTGQGAGYTF
TGTGCCAGCAGTTACACGGGACAGGGAGCTGGCTACACCTTC
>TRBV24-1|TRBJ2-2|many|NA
CATSAFNTGELFF
TGTGCCACCAGTGCTTTCAACACCGGGGAGCTGTTTTTT
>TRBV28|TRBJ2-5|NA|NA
CASSSQGPKDQETQYF
TGTGCCAGCAGTTCACAGGGCCCGAAGGATCAAGAGACCCAGTACTTC
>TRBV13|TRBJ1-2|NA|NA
CASSKGSGAYGYTF
TGTGCCAGCAGCAAGGGCTCAGGGGCCTATGGCTACACCTTC
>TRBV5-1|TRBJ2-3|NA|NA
CASSLSRGDVDTQYF
TGCGCCAGCAGCTTGAGTCGCGGGGACGTGGATACGCAGTATTTT
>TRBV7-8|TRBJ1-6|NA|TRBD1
CASSPRDRNHSPLHF
TGTGCCAGCAGCCCACGGGACAGAAATCATTCACCCCTCCACTTT
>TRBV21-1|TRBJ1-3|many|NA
CASSSETSGNTIYF
TGTGCCAGCAGCAGTGAAACGAGTGGAAACACCATATATTTT
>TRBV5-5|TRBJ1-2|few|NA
CASSFGDNYGYTF
TGTGCCAGCAGCTTCGGGGACAACTATGGCTACACCTTC
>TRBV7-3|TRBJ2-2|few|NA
CASSPHTGELFF
TGTGCCAGCAGCCCACATACCGGGGAGCTGTTTTTT
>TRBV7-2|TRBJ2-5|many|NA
CASSHGETQYF
TGTGCCAGCAGCCACGGCGAGACCCAGTACTTC
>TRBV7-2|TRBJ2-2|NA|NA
CASSSGRWNTGELFF
TGTGCCAGCAGCTCGGGACGGTGGAACACCGGGGAGCTGTTTTTT
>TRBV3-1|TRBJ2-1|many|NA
CASGQPTVFYNEQFF
TGTGCCAGCGGACAGCCGACGGTATTCTACAATGAGCAGTTCTTC
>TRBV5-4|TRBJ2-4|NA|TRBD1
CASGTGGASKNIQYF
TGTGCCAGCGGGACAGGGGGCGCATCTAAAAACATTCAGTACTTC
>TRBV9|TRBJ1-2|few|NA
CASSRRQSSGYTF
TGTGCCAGCAGTCGGAGGCAGTCAAGTGGCTACACCTTC
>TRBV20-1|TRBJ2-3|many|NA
CSARGGDSDTQYF
TGCAGTGCTAGAGGCGGGGACTCGGATACGCAGTATTTT
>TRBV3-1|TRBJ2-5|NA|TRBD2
CASSQVLAGPKTQYF
TGTGCCAGCAGCCAAGTCCTAGCGGGGCCCAAGACCCAGTACTTC
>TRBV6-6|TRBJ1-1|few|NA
CASRKGGADTEAFF
TGTGCCAGCAGGAAAGGAGGGGCGGACACTGAAGCTTTCTTT
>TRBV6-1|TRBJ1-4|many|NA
CASRDPEGKLFF
TGTGCCAGCAGGGACCCCGAGGGAAAACTGTTTTTT
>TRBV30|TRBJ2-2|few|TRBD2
CASRDYNTGELFF
TGTGCCTCCCGGGACTATAACACCGGGGAGCTGTTTTTT
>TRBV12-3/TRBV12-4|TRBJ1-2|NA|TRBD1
CASSPLPGTATLLQGYTF
TGTGCCAGCAGTCCCTTGCCTGGGACAGCAACGTTATTACAGGGCTACACCTTC
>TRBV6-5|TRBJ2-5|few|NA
CASSYGSSQLAETQYF
TGTGCCAGCAGTTACGGTTCGAGCCAGCTTGCGGAGACCCAGTACTTC
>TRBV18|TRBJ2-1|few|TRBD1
CASSPGTGPYNEQFF
TGTGCCAGCTCACCAGGGACAGGGCCTTACAATGAGCAGTTCTTC
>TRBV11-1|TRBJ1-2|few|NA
CASSPELDYGYTF
TGTGCCAGCAGCCCTGAACTGGACTATGGCTACACCTTC
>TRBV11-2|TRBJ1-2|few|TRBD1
CASSLDLFGGTGEYGYTF
TGTGCCAGCAGCTTAGATCTTTTCGGGGGGACAGGGGAGTATGGCTACACCTTC
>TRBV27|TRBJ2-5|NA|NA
CASSFREETQYF
TGTGCCAGCAGTTTCAGGGAAGAGACCCAGTACTTC